The 15 T cell receptor beta chains listed next were all sequenced from one sample in a study of blood T cell repertoires in COVID-19. TCRdb's table, derived via immunoSEQ multiplex PCR, lists solely in-frame clones and lacks some. The repertoire holds over 45,000 clones, roughly 89% seen once, with 43% in the top ten. The sequenced sample was peripheral blood. The receptors were gathered from a woman aged 60-75 years with COVID-19, enrolled during active disease.

This chain connects TRBV10-2 to TRBJ2-3, with 7 nucleotides matching TRBD2. In germline, CDR1 is WSHSY, CDR2 SAAADI. The CDR3 is 14 amino acids. The ends lost 8 bases at V and 10 bases at J; junction bases unmatched: 15. The CDR3 bases are TGCGCCAGCGGGGAGACTAGCTTCAAGGAAGCGCAGTATTTT. Protein product: CASGETSFKEAQYF.

The chain recombines TRBV6-5 with TRBJ2-3, with TRBD2 as a possible D gene (6 bases). The CDR3 length is 16 residues. In germline, CDR1 is MNHEY, CDR2 SVGAGI. V was clipped by 0 bases and J by 4 bases, with 14 bases between them. The chain's CDR3 is CASSYSTDRESDTQYF. The CDR3 DNA sequence: TGTGCCAGCAGTTACTCTACGGATCGGGAGTCAGATACGCAGTATTTT.

The chain is built from TRBV7-2 and TRBJ2-7, with D possibly TRBD1 on 5 matching bases. Trimming left V 6 bases short and J 3 bases short, with 18 bases between. Germline CDR1 SGHTA, CDR2 FQGNSA. The CDR3 runs 15 residues. The CDR3 bases are TGTGCCAGCAGAGAGCAGGGAAACCAGTACTACGAGCAGTACTTC. This encodes CASREQGNQYYEQYF.

The chain recombines TRBV19 with TRBJ2-7, with 9 bases lining up with TRBD1. V shed 5 bases and J 2 bases; nucleotides not matched to a gene: 7. Germline CDR1 and CDR2: LNHDA and SQIVND (reference sequence). This CDR3 has 15 residues. CDR3 sequence (DNA): TGTGCCAGTAGTCTACACGACAGGGGGGCCTACGAGCAGTACTTC. Translated: CASSLHDRGAYEQYF. Based on the CDR3 plus reference TRBV19 and TRBJ2-7, the full variable domain is DGGITQSPKYLFRKEGQNVTLSCEQNLNHDAMYWYRQDPGQGLRLIYYSQIVNDFQKGDIAEGYSVSREKKESFPLTVTSAQKNPTAFYLCASSLHDRGAYEQYFGPGTRLTVT.

The chain uses TRBV10-2 and TRBJ2-1; 11 bases align to TRBD2. The CDR3 length is 13 residues. The germline gives CDR1 WSHSY, CDR2 SAAADI. V shed 6 bases, J shed 8 bases, and the junction held 3 bases outside the gene matches. The CDR3 here is CASRLAGGDEQFF. The CDR3 DNA reads TGCGCCAGCAGATTAGCGGGAGGGGATGAGCAGTTCTTC.

This clone was seen just once. The genes are TRBV6-5 and TRBJ2-1; 8 bases line up with TRBD2. Germline V gives CDR1 MNHEY, CDR2 SVGAGI. The V gene end was trimmed by 0 bases and the J gene end by 9 bases; junction bases not matched to a gene: 7. This CDR3 has 15 amino acids. In DNA, the CDR3 is TGTGCCAGCAGTTACTCGACTAGCGAGTGGGGTGAGCAGTTCTTC. Translation: CASSYSTSEWGEQFF.

The gene calls are TRBV28 and TRBJ2-4; D possibly corresponds to TRBD1 (6 bases). With 3 bases removed from V and 7 bases from J, the gap between germline ends came to 10 bases. CDR3 size: 13 residues. CDR1 and CDR2 (germline): MDHEN, SYDVKM. The CDR3 nucleotides read TGTGCCAGCAGTTTGGCAGGGGACAACATTCAGTACTTC. Translated: CASSLAGDNIQYF.

This clone appeared a single time. CDR3 sequence: CAHLPGTGGEKLFF. The CDR3 nucleotides read TGTGCCCACCTCCCCGGGACAGGGGGTGAAAAACTGTTTTTT. The chain combines TRBV30 with TRBJ1-4; 11 positions match TRBD1. Looked up from germline, CDR1 is GTSNPN and CDR2 is SVGIG (reference sequence). This CDR3 has 14 amino acids. J was trimmed by 7 bases and V by 8 bases; bases with no gene match: 9.

The rearrangement joins TRBV9 to TRBJ2-7, with 9 nucleotides matching TRBD1. After removal of 3 bases from V and 3 bases from J, the junction contained 4 bases not matched to a gene. This CDR3 is 14 amino acids long. Germline values: CDR1 SGDLS, CDR2 YYNGEE. The DNA for the CDR3 is TGTGCCAGCAGCGGTGGGGACAGGGTCTACGAGCAGTACTTC. This translates into CASSGGDRVYEQYF.

The table lists this clone with a count of one. The V call is TRBV9, the J call TRBJ2-2; perhaps TRBD2 as D (7 bases). This CDR3 has 20 residues. The germline V and J ends were trimmed by 1 base and 0 bases, with 22 bases remaining between them. Germline loops: CDR1 SGDLS, CDR2 YYNGEE. CDR3 nucleotides: TGTGCCAGCAGCGTATCCGGGAGGACAGCGATAGGAACGAACACCGGGGAGCTGTTTTTT. Amino acid sequence: CASSVSGRTAIGTNTGELFF.

This chain joins TRBV27 and TRBJ2-1; TRBD2 is a possible D gene (6 bases). The CDR3 covers 16 residues. Germline CDR1 reads MNHEY; CDR2 reads SMNVEV (reference sequence). The germline V and J ends were trimmed by 6 bases and 0 bases, with 15 bases remaining between them. CDR3 nucleotides: TGTGCCAGCAGGGCGGGACCGACAGCCTCCTACAATGAGCAGTTCTTC. Amino acids: CASRAGPTASYNEQFF.

V gene TRBV10-2 combines with J gene TRBJ2-7; D perhaps matches TRBD1 (6 bases). This CDR3 comprises 14 residues. Trimming removed 1 base at V and 4 bases at J, with 11 bases between. The germline V gene encodes CDR1 WSHSY and CDR2 SAAADI. In nucleotides, the CDR3 is TGCGCCAGCAGTGAGTTCGGGACACGGTACGAGCAGTACTTC. This sequence encodes CASSEFGTRYEQYF.

The CDR3 DNA sequence: TGTGCCAGCATCCCCGGAGGGACTACCTACGAGCAGTACTTC. Residues: CASIPGGTTYEQYF. This chain uses TRBV6-2 or TRBV6-3 with TRBJ2-7; TRBD2 aligns across 7 bases. With 7 bases clipped from V and 2 bases from J, the junction kept 8 bases outside the gene matches. The CDR3 extends over 14 amino acids. Germline V lookup: CDR1 MNHEY, CDR2 SVGEGT.

The genes are TRBV12-3 or TRBV12-4 and TRBJ2-3; no reliable D call. CDR3 length equals 12 residues. V lost 3 bases to trimming and J lost 3 bases, with 4 bases between them. The CDR3 sequence is CASSLSTDTQYF. DNA for the CDR3: TGTGCCAGCAGTTTGTCAACAGATACGCAGTATTTT.

Only one count was recorded for this clone. The CDR3 region has the DNA TGTGCCTGGAGTGTCGGTCCCAATTCACCCCTCCACTTT. This translates into CAWSVGPNSPLHF. The chain has TRBV30 and TRBJ1-6; D remains unclear. The CDR3 sequence is 13 residues long. V was shortened by 0 bases and J by 7 bases, with 7 bases between the two germline ends. Germline V gene data show CDR1 as GTSNPN and CDR2 as SVGIG (reference sequence).